This T cell receptor beta chain comes out of a study of blood T cell repertoires in COVID-19. Study as a whole: Collection of acute and convalescent COVID-19 samples took place in the United States, Italy and Spain. From T cells, B-cell-depleted T cells, or PBMCs came the material, which was cDNA or gDNA.

Per germline, CDR1 SGHRS and CDR2 YFSETQ. This CDR3 has 13 amino acids. V lost 4 bases and J 0 bases, leaving 5 bases between the germline ends. Sequencing used immunoSEQ multiplex PCR; TCRdb keeps in-frame clones, though not all of them. The sample has a few hundred thousand clones, 70% to 90% seen once. Sequencing was carried out using peripheral blood. The chain combines TRBV5-1 with TRBJ2-1; D unclear. The receptor comes from a woman in her thirties who had recovered from COVID-19. CDR3 bases: TGCGCCAGCAGCCACAGCTCCTACAATGAGCAGTTCTTC. Protein: CASSHSSYNEQFF.